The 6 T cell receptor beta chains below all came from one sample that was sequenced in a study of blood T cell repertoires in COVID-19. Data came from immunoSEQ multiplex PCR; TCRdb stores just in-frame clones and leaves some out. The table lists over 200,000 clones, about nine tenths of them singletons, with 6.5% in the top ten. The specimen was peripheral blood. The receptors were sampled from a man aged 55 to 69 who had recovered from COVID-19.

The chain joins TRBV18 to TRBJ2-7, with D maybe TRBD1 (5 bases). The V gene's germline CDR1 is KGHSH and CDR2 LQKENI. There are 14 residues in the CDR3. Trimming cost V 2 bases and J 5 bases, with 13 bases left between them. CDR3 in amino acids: CASSPGQGSDEQYF. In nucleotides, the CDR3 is TGTGCCAGCTCACCAGGTCAGGGAAGTGACGAGCAGTACTTC.

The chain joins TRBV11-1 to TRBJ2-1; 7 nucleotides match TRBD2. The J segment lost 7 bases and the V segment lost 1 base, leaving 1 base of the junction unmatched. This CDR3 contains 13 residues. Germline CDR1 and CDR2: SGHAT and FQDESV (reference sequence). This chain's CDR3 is CASSLELANEQFF. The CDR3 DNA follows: TGTGCCAGCAGCTTAGAACTAGCGAATGAGCAGTTCTTC.

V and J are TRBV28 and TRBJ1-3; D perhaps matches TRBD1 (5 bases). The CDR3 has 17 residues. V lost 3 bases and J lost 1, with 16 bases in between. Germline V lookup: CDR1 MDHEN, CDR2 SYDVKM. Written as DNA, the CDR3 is TGTGCCAGCAGTTTTGTCCAGGGCCGCCGATCTGGAAACACCATATATTTT. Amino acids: CASSFVQGRRSGNTIYF.

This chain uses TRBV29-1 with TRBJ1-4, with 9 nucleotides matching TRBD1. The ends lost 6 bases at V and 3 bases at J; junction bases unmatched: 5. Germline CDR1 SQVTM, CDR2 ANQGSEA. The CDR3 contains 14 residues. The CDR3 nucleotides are TGCAGCGTGGGGACAGGGACGGCTAATGAAAAACTGTTTTTT. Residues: CSVGTGTANEKLFF.

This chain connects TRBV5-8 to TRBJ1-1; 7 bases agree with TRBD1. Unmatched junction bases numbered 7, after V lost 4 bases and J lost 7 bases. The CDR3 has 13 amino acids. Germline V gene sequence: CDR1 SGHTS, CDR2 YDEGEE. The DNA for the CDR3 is TGTGCCAGCAGCGCCGGACAGGCGGTTGAAGCTTTCTTT. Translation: CASSAGQAVEAFF.

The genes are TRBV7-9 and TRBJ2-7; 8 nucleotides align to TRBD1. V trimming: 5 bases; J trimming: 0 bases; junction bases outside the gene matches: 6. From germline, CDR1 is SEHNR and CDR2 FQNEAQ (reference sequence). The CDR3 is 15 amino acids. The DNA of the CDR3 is TGTGCCAGCAGCCCCGGACAGGGAAGCTCCTACGAGCAGTACTTC. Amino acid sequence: CASSPGQGSSYEQYF.